This T cell receptor beta chain was observed in a study of beta chain features in type 1 diabetes. Across the whole study: In all, more than 90,000,000 sorted cells from all samples were analyzed. The study's findings and limits: Sampled from patients, naive, central memory and Treg TCRB repertoires appeared more similar than those sampled from healthy donors. In every one of the four CD4+ subsets, TCRB CDR3s were moderately but significantly shorter in Type 1 diabetes patients.

This clone was seen only a few times. What it binds is not known. The study reverse transcribed the entire isolated RNA, so it sequenced expressed TCRB transcripts. Sequencing used immunoSEQ multiplex PCR; TCRdb keeps in-frame clones, though not all of them. The sample has roughly 400,000 clones, around a tenth seen once. V shed 6 bases, J shed 9 bases, and the junction held 8 bases outside the gene matches. Per the germline V gene, CDR1 is KGHSH and CDR2 is LQKENI. The CDR3 runs to 15 residues. The sequenced sample was central memory CD4+ T cells from blood. The sequence came from a man aged 25-45 years with type 1 diabetes. The V call is TRBV18, the J call TRBJ2-1, with 13 bases that match TRBD2. For the CDR3, the DNA is TGTGCCAGCTCCCTCGGGACTAGCGGGATCGCTGAGCAGTTCTTC. This gives the protein CASSLGTSGIAEQFF. Using reference TRBV18 and TRBJ2-1 for the parts outside the CDR3, the full variable domain is NAGVMQNPRHLVRRRGQEARLRCSPMKGHSHVYWYRQLPEEGLKFMVYLQKENIIDESGMPKERFSAEFPKEGPSILRIQQVVRGDSAAYFCASSLGTSGIAEQFFGPGTRLTVL.